This T cell receptor beta chain was sequenced in a study of graft-versus-host responses after intestinal transplantation. Study-wide findings and caveats: When patients had graft-donor T cell macrochimerism, their allografts held high graft-versus-host to host-versus-graft clonal ratios. The authors found GvH clones in recipient marrow, some appearing first in ileum or blood.

A remark on this clone: Its antigen is undetermined.

TCRdb's table, derived via immunoSEQ multiplex PCR, lists solely in-frame clones and lacks some. The sample includes about 83,000 clones, 70% to 90% of them seen just once. The CDR3 sequence is 15 residues long. The V end was cut by 5 bases, the J end by 6 bases, with 17 bases between. CDR1 and CDR2 from the germline V gene are SGHNT and YYREEE (reference sequence). Material: unstimulated CD4+ T cells sorted from spleen or lymph node cells, obtained before intestinal transplant. The chain has TRBV5-4 and TRBJ1-4, with D uncertain. The sequence came from a human donor who received an intestinal transplant. The CDR3 protein is CASSLGGLSDEKLFF. CDR3 nucleotide sequence: TGTGCCAGCAGTCTAGGTGGCTTATCGGATGAAAAACTGTTTTTT.